Given below is one TCR beta chain in context. CDR3 length: 14 amino acids. With V trimmed by 8 bases and J by 3 bases, 9 bases remained unmatched. Germline CDR1 and CDR2: SGHDT and YYEEEE. The data were taken from a study of blood T cells in healthy people across ages. The second PCR ran about 6 to 12 cycles with a sample-barcoded 5' primer and J-beta primers. MiXCR, applied by TCRdb to the 5' RACE reads, yields one record per CDR3 protein. Here the sample spans 850,000 to 1,000,000 distinct CDR3 sequences, 51% being singletons. Source material: blood. The clonotype originates from an older woman in good health. J is TRBJ2-7 and V is TRBV5-6; 9 nucleotides agree with TRBD1. CDR3 loop: CASPGQGYNYEQYF. The CDR3 DNA reads TGTGCCAGTCCGGGACAGGGATATAACTACGAGCAGTACTTC.